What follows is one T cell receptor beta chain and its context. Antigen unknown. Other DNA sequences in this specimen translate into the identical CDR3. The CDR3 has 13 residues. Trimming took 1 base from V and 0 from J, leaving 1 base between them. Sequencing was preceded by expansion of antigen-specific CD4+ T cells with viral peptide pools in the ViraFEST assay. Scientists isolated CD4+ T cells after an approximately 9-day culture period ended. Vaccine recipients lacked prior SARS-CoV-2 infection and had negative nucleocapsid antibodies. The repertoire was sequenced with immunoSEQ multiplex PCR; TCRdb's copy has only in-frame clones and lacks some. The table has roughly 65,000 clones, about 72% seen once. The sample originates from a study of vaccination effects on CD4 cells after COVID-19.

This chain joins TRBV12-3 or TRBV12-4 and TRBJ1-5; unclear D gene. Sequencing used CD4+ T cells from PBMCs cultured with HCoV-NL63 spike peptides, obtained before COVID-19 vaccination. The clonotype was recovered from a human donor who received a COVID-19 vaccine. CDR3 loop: CASSLGSNQPQHF. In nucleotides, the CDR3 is TGTGCCAGCAGTTTAGGTAGCAATCAGCCCCAGCATTTT.